These T cell receptor beta chains were read from a single sample in a study of glioma-infiltrating T cells. TCRdb re-analysed the multiplex PCR reads in MiXCR, keeping a single row per CDR3 protein. The data hold roughly 200,000 distinct CDR3 sequences, with 32% observed a single time. The source material was glioma tissue, nonneoplastic brain tissue, or PBMCs (not recorded which). All receptors come from a human donor with low-grade glioma or glioblastoma, undergoing nonglioma brain surgery, or in good health (not recorded which). The CDR3 runs from the conserved cysteine through the conserved F or W. Each record gives: D gene, V gene, clone size, CDR3 length, J gene, CDR3 DNA, CDR3 protein. D genes are given only for firm matches. Size values are once, few and many counts, or a class for expanded clones, and some rows have none.

-	TRBV27	many	12	TRBJ2-1	TGTGCCAGCAGTTTACCAGGGGGGCCCGAGTTCTTC	CASSLPGGPEFF
TRBD2	TRBV20-1	many	15	TRBJ2-3	TGCAGTGCTAGAGTTGCGGGAGGGGGGGCAGATACGCAGTATTTT	CSARVAGGGADTQYF
-	TRBV5-4	few	13	TRBJ2-7	TGTGCCAGCAGCCCTGGACACACCTACGAGCAGTACTTC	CASSPGHTYEQYF
-	TRBV7-2	many	13	TRBJ2-7	TGTGCCAGCAGCTTAGGTCCAGGCCCCGAGCAGTACTTC	CASSLGPGPEQYF
-	TRBV7-3	-	14	TRBJ2-7	TGTGCTAGCACCATGAGTTTCGGTAGCAATGAGCAGTACTTC	CASTMSFGSNEQYF
TRBD2	TRBV6-2/TRBV6-3	-	14	TRBJ2-7	TGTGCCAGCAGTGACACCGGGACTACCAACGAGCAGTACTTC	CASSDTGTTNEQYF
TRBD2	TRBV5-4	many	18	TRBJ2-7	TGTGCCAGCAGCTTGGAAAGTGGGACTAGCGGGAGATCATACGAGCAGTACTTC	CASSLESGTSGRSYEQYF
TRBD1	TRBV6-5	-	14	TRBJ1-5	TGTGCCAGCGGGACAGTGGGCGCAGGACAGCCCCAGCACTTT	CASGTVGAGQPQHF
TRBD1	TRBV28	many	15	TRBJ2-7	TGTGCCAGCAGTTTGTCCGGGACAGGGATCCTCGAGCAGTACTTC	CASSLSGTGILEQYF
-	TRBV7-2	many	17	TRBJ2-7	TGTGCCAGCAGCTTAGGTAGTGCTCCAGGGGTGTCCTACGAGCAGTACTTC	CASSLGSAPGVSYEQYF
TRBD1	TRBV24-1	many	16	TRBJ2-3	TGTGCCACCAGTGATCCGCACAGGGGAAGCACAGATACGCAGTATTTT	CATSDPHRGSTDTQYF
-	TRBV28	many	14	TRBJ2-7	TGTGCCAGCAGTAGGACCGGGGCCAGAGGCGAGCAGTACTTC	CASSRTGARGEQYF
-	TRBV20-1	many	14	TRBJ1-3	TGCAGTGCTAGACTCTCAGGGAACGGAAACACCATATATTTT	CSARLSGNGNTIYF
-	TRBV7-7	few	14	TRBJ1-1	TGTGCCAGCAGGCCTGGATCTCACGACACTGAAGCTTTCTTT	CASRPGSHDTEAFF
TRBD1	TRBV19	few	14	TRBJ2-7	TGTGCCAGTAGTCCCCGGGACAGTCCCTACGAGCAGTACTTC	CASSPRDSPYEQYF
-	TRBV5-1	-	13	TRBJ1-2	TGCGCCAGCAGCTTGGGCGGCTCCTATGGCTACACCTTC	CASSLGGSYGYTF
-	TRBV10-3	-	14	TRBJ2-1	TGTGCCACCAGTGAGTCGCCGGGAATCAATGAGCAGCTCTTC	CATSESPGINEQLF
-	TRBV19	many	15	TRBJ1-2	TGTGCCAGTAGTCAGAGGGGAAGGTCTAACTATGGCTACACCTTC	CASSQRGRSNYGYTF
TRBD1	TRBV20-1	many	12	TRBJ1-2	TGCAGTGCCCCACAGGGGTCCTATGGCTACACCTTC	CSAPQGSYGYTF
TRBD2	TRBV28	many	15	TRBJ2-3	TGTGCCAGCAGTGATAGCGGGAGGGCCTTGGCTACGCAGTATTTT	CASSDSGRALATQYF
TRBD2	TRBV4-1	-	16	TRBJ2-7	TGCGCCAGCAGCCAAGGGACTAGCGGGAGTTTAAACGAGCAGTACTTC	CASSQGTSGSLNEQYF
-	TRBV20-1	many	14	TRBJ1-2	TGCAGTGCTATCCACGTATTAGGGGGGAATGGCTACACCTTC	CSAIHVLGGNGYTF
-	TRBV28	many	13	TRBJ1-5	TGTGCCACCAACCCCGGGACTTTGCAGCCCCAGCATTTT	CATNPGTLQPQHF
-	TRBV6-5	-	18	TRBJ2-2	TGTGCCAGCAGTTACTATCTTTCGGTCCTACAGGACACCGAGGAGCTGTTTTTT	CASSYYLSVLQDTEELFF
-	TRBV27	many	13	TRBJ2-7	TGTGCCAGCAGTTTCCGGGGGCGGGACGAGCAGTACTTC	CASSFRGRDEQYF
-	TRBV20-1	medium-sized	12	TRBJ1-1	TGCAGTGCTAGAGGAGGGAACACTGAAGCTTTCTTT	CSARGGNTEAFF
TRBD1	TRBV3-1	-	15	TRBJ2-7	TGTGCCAGCAGCCAAGTGGGGACAGGAGCCTACGAGCAGTACTTC	CASSQVGTGAYEQYF
TRBD1	TRBV20-1	many	13	TRBJ1-5	TGCAGTGCAGGGACAGGGGGCTTTCAGCCCCAGCATTTT	CSAGTGGFQPQHF
-	TRBV5-4	many	14	TRBJ1-1	TGTGCCAGCAGCTCCCCCCCCGGGGGAACTGAAGCTTTCTTT	CASSSPPGGTEAFF
TRBD2	TRBV27	many	15	TRBJ2-1	TGTGCCAGCAGTTTTGGCGGGGGCTCCTACAATGAGCAGTTCTTC	CASSFGGGSYNEQFF
TRBD1	TRBV2	many	13	TRBJ1-1	TGTGCCAGCCGAAGACAGGGGGCGGGTGAAGCTTTCTTT	CASRRQGAGEAFF
-	TRBV20-1	-	14	TRBJ1-1	TGCAGTGCTAGAGATCCCTGCAGGCACGCTGAAGCTTTCTTT	CSARDPCRHAEAFF
TRBD2	TRBV18	-	15	TRBJ2-1	TGTGCCAGCTCACCAGCGGCGGGGGGCTACAATGAGCAGTTCTTC	CASSPAAGGYNEQFF
-	TRBV9	-	15	TRBJ1-3	TGTGCCAGCAGCGTAGCGGCAGTCTCTGGAAACACCATATATTTT	CASSVAAVSGNTIYF
-	TRBV4-1	many	13	TRBJ1-4	TGCGCCAGCAGCCAGATGACAGACGAAAAACTGTTTTTT	CASSQMTDEKLFF
-	TRBV6-6	once	13	TRBJ1-3	TGTGCCAGCAGTCACCTCGGCGAGGACGCCATATATTTT	CASSHLGEDAIYF
-	TRBV18	many	14	TRBJ1-1	TGTGCCAGCCGTCCTGGGGAGGCGTACACTGAAGCTTTCTTT	CASRPGEAYTEAFF
TRBD2	TRBV20-1	-	14	TRBJ2-3	TGCGGTGCTATGTGGGGGGGAGGCACAGATACACAGTATTTT	CGAMWGGGTDTQYF
-	TRBV5-1	few	15	TRBJ2-7	TGCGCCAGCAGCACGGGGGGACAGTCTACCGGCGAGCAGTACTTC	CASSTGGQSTGEQYF
TRBD1	TRBV30	-	15	TRBJ2-3	TGTGCCTGGAGTGCCGGGACAGGGAGCACAGATACGCAGTATTTT	CAWSAGTGSTDTQYF